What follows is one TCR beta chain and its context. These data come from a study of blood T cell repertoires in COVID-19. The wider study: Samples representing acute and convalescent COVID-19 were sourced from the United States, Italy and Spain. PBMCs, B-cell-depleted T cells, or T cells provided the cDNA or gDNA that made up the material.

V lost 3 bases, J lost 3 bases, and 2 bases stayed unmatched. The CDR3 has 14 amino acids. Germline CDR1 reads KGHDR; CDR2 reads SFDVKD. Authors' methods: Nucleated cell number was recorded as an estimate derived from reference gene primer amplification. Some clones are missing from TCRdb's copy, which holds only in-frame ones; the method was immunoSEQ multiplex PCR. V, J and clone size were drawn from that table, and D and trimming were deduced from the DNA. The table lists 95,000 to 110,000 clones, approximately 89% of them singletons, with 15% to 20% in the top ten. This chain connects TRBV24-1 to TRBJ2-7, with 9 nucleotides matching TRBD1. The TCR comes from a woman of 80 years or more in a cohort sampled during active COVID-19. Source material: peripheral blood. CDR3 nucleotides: TGTGCCACCAGTGATGGGACAGGGAACTACGAGCAGTACTTC. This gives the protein CATSDGTGNYEQYF.